Below are 27 T cell receptor beta chains sequenced from a single sample in a study of human T cells and chemical hapten exposure. Time point denoted: patch test 1, 2 weeks after DPC sensitization. Treatment of the sample: therapeutic diphenylcyclopropenone sensitization with weekly scalp DPC. TCRdb recomputed calls from the RACE reads with MiXCR, one row per CDR3 protein. The sample lists 100,000 or so distinct CDR3 sequences, roughly a tenth seen once, with around 2.3% in the top ten. The sequencing here drew on whole blood, taken in connection with sensitization to the hapten diphenylcyclopropenone (DPC). The receptors originated from a middle-aged man with alopecia areata. Some clones in this sample may be carry-over from other donors' samples.

This clonotype came up many times. The rearrangement joins TRBV2 to TRBJ2-1, with TRBD2 matching over 8 bases. The germline V gene has CDR1 SNHLY and CDR2 FYNNEI. V lost 3 bases and J lost 14; bases outside the gene matches: 3. The CDR3 is 11 amino acids. The CDR3 nucleotides read TGTGCCAGCAGTGATCCGGGAGGGGAGTTCTTC. Translation gives CASSDPGGEFF.

This clonotype was detected only a few times. The chain combines TRBV20-1 with TRBJ2-7; TRBD2 agrees at 9 bases. The V and J ends lost 3 bases and 4 bases, in that order; junction bases with no gene match: 4. CDR1 and CDR2 from the germline V gene are DFQATT and SNEGSKA (reference sequence). The CDR3 is 13 residues long. CDR3 sequence: CSASTLAGYEQYF. The CDR3 bases are TGCAGTGCTAGTACTCTAGCGGGATACGAGCAGTACTTC.

The rearrangement uses TRBV7-2 and TRBJ1-4; 7 nucleotides agree with TRBD1. Losses at the gene ends were 0 bases for V and 7 bases for J; bases not matched to a gene: 5. The CDR3 spans 15 residues. The germline CDR1 and CDR2 sequences are SGHTA and FQGNSA. Here the CDR3 DNA reads TGTGCCAGCAGCTTAGCGCGACAGGGCGCTGAAAAACTGTTTTTT. Its translation is CASSLARQGAEKLFF.

The chain combines TRBV28 with TRBJ1-4; D call uncertain. The ends were cut back, 2 bases at V and 11 bases at J, with 9 bases in the middle. CDR3 size: 12 residues. The germline V gene encodes CDR1 MDHEN and CDR2 SYDVKM. CDR3 in amino acids: CASSLPRGKLFF. The CDR3 nucleotides read TGTGCCAGCAGTTTACCCAGAGGGAAACTGTTTTTT. Full variable domain (outside the CDR3, taken from reference TRBV28 and TRBJ1-4): DVKVTQSSRYLVKRTGEKVFLECVQDMDHENMFWYRQDPGLGLRLIYFSYDVKMKEKGDIPEGYSVSREKKERFSLILESASTNQTSMYLCASSLPRGKLFFGSGTQLSVL.

The CDR3 spells CASSLGLAGGRGNEQFF. The DNA of the CDR3 is TGTGCCAGCAGCCTTGGACTAGCGGGAGGCCGGGGGAATGAGCAGTTCTTC. The rearrangement uses TRBV6-1 and TRBJ2-1; 14 bases match TRBD2. This CDR3 is 17 amino acids long. The V gene end was trimmed by 6 bases and the J gene end by 7 bases; junction bases not matched to a gene: 11. CDR1 is MNHNS and CDR2 is SASEGT in the germline V gene.

In this sample, this clonotype turned up a few times. The genes are TRBV27 and TRBJ2-7, with no clear D. The CDR3 has 18 amino acids. The germline CDR1 and CDR2 sequences are MNHEY and SMNVEV (reference sequence). Trimming stripped 3 bases from V and 3 bases from J, with 24 bases between. The CDR3 coding sequence is TGTGCCAGCAGTTTTGCCGACTTTCCTCGAACGGGCGACTACGAGCAGTACGTC. It encodes CASSFADFPRTGDYEQYV.

The chain joins TRBV14 to TRBJ1-2, with 10 bases identical to TRBD1. The CDR3 totals 20 residues. Germline-derived CDR1 and CDR2 are SGHDN and FVKESK. The J segment lost 3 bases and the V segment lost 10 bases, leaving 26 bases of the junction unmatched. The CDR3 protein is CATFSPPKPGQGNYDYGYTF. CDR3 DNA: TGTGCCACCTTTTCCCCCCCCAAACCGGGACAGGGGAATTATGACTATGGCTACACCTTC.

The rearrangement joins TRBV6-5 to TRBJ1-1; D is perhaps TRBD1 (5 bases). Looked up from germline, CDR1 is MNHEY and CDR2 is SVGAGI. The V end was cut by 2 bases, the J end by 8 bases, with 18 bases between. This CDR3 has 15 amino acids. CDR3 nucleotides: TGTGCCAGCAGTTACGGTACGGGGGGTCCGGCCGAAGCTTTCTTT. It translates to CASSYGTGGPAEAFF.

The chain carries TRBV28 and TRBJ2-1; 9 nucleotides agree with TRBD2. V trimming: 4 bases; J trimming: 7 bases; junction bases outside the gene matches: 14. The CDR3 is 17 amino acids. Germline lookup yields CDR1 MDHEN and CDR2 SYDVKM. CDR3 protein: CASSSPATSGRTNEQFF. In nucleotides, the CDR3 is TGTGCCAGCAGTTCTCCCGCGACTAGCGGTAGGACGAATGAGCAGTTCTTC.

This clonotype has just a few counts. The chain is built from TRBV28 and TRBJ2-7; D is unclear. This CDR3 region has 15 residues. V shed 3 bases and J shed 2 bases, with 14 bases lying between them. Looked up from germline, CDR1 is MDHEN and CDR2 is SYDVKM. As DNA, the CDR3 is TGTGCCAGCAGTTTGGCCAGCCTATTACCCTACGAGCAGTACTTC. Its translation is CASSLASLLPYEQYF.

This clonotype was counted between two and nine times. J is TRBJ2-5 and V is TRBV27; the match to TRBD1 covers 9 bases. J gave up 7 bases and V 5 bases, and 14 bases lay outside the gene matches. The CDR3 covers 16 residues. Germline V gene lookup returns CDR1 MNHEY and CDR2 SMNVEV (reference sequence). The CDR3 is CASSDITGGSRRTQYF. For the CDR3, the DNA is TGTGCCAGCAGTGATATCACAGGGGGCAGCCGGCGGACCCAGTACTTC.

The chain combines TRBV24-1 with TRBJ2-1, with TRBD2 as a possible D gene (6 bases). Germline CDR1 KGHDR, CDR2 SFDVKD. V was clipped by 4 bases and J by 4 bases, with 10 bases between them. The CDR3 sequence is 14 residues long. The CDR3 DNA is TGTGCCACCAGTGACCAGACTAGTTACAATGAGCAGTTCTTC. It yields the protein CATSDQTSYNEQFF.

This clonotype appeared many times. The gene calls are TRBV12-3 or TRBV12-4 and TRBJ1-1; TRBD1 matches at 8 bases. The V and J ends lost 6 bases and 4 bases, in that order; junction bases with no gene match: 7. The CDR3 loop spans 14 amino acids. CDR3 sequence (DNA): TGTGCCAGCAGCCTGACAGGGGAGGTCACTGAAGCTTTCTTT. Its protein is CASSLTGEVTEAFF.

The chain recombines TRBV10-3 with TRBJ2-3; D gene ambiguous. This CDR3 is 14 amino acids long. Trimming stripped 4 bases from V and 6 bases from J, with 14 bases between. Germline-derived CDR1 and CDR2 are ENHRY and SYGVKD. The CDR3 DNA reads as TGTGCCATCAGTGGATCTGAATTCTGGGATACGCAGTATTTT. Residues: CAISGSEFWDTQYF.

This chain joins TRBV20-1 and TRBJ2-3; 7 nucleotides line up with TRBD2. The length of the CDR3 is 15 residues. The V segment lost 4 bases and the J segment 11 bases; nucleotides outside the gene matches: 18. Germline V gene data show CDR1 as DFQATT and CDR2 as SNEGSKA (reference sequence). In DNA, the CDR3 is TGCAGTGCTACCGTAAGCGGGGCTACCCGATCGGGGCAGTATTTT. Translated, it gives CSATVSGATRSGQYF.

This clonotype was counted only a few times. The rearrangement links TRBV29-1 to TRBJ2-3; D is unresolved. The CDR3 length is 12 residues. V was pared by 3 bases and J by 5 bases, with 9 bases between. The V gene's germline CDR1 is SQVTM and CDR2 ANQGSEA. As DNA, the CDR3 is TGCAGCGTTGAGGTGGGCGGAGATACGCAGTATTTT. It specifies CSVEVGGDTQYF.

This clonotype was seen more than once but under ten times. The chain recombines TRBV12-3 or TRBV12-4 with TRBJ2-3; 11 nucleotides match TRBD2. This CDR3 region has 16 residues. Trimming removed 5 bases from V and 3 bases from J; junction bases left unmatched: 7. CDR3 protein: CASSTTSGKKTDTQYF. Here the CDR3 DNA reads TGTGCCAGCAGTACGACTAGCGGGAAGAAAACAGATACGCAGTATTTT.

The chain employs TRBV7-9 and TRBJ2-3; 7 nucleotides align to TRBD1. The CDR3 runs to 16 residues. V lost 1 base to trimming and J lost 0 bases; unmatched junction nucleotides: 4. Germline CDR1 is SEHNR and CDR2 is FQNEAQ (reference sequence). CDR3 region: CASSLEGQASTDTQYF. CDR3 in DNA: TGTGCCAGCAGCTTAGAAGGACAGGCGAGCACAGATACGCAGTATTTT.

This chain connects TRBV4-1 to TRBJ2-7; D could derive from TRBD1 or TRBD2 (5 bases each). Trimming took 5 bases from V and 4 from J, leaving 9 bases between them. The germline V gene encodes CDR1 MGHRA and CDR2 YSYEKL. The CDR3 loop spans 12 amino acids. The DNA of the CDR3 is TGCGCCAGCAGCTCATGGGGGTACGAGCAGTACGTC. Translating gives CASSSWGYEQYV.

This clonotype was observed many times. The chain couples TRBV7-2 to TRBJ2-1; no firm D call. V was clipped by 4 bases and J by 3 bases, with 7 bases between them. This CDR3 region has 13 residues. Germline CDR1 and CDR2: SGHTA and FQGNSA. CDR3 residues: CASSSEIYNEQFF. CDR3 DNA: TGTGCCAGCAGCTCCGAGATCTACAATGAGCAGTTCTTC.

This clonotype has a count of ten or more. The V and J genes are TRBV6-2 or TRBV6-3 and TRBJ1-2; D possibly corresponds to TRBD1 (6 bases). The V and J ends lost 0 bases and 3 bases respectively, with 14 bases between them. The CDR3 length is 16 residues. Germline V CDR1 and CDR2: MNHEY, SVGEGT. CDR3 sequence reads: CASSYSRDTGHYGYTF. CDR3 bases: TGTGCCAGCAGTTACTCGAGGGACACGGGACACTATGGCTACACCTTC.

Many counts were recorded for this clonotype. The chain is built from TRBV5-1 and TRBJ2-1; 7 nucleotides align to TRBD1. The germline V gene has CDR1 SGHRS and CDR2 YFSETQ. Trimming took 6 bases from V and 4 from J; bases not matched to a gene: 7. This CDR3 comprises 14 residues. CDR3 region: CASNLGTEYNEQFF. The CDR3 DNA reads as TGCGCCAGCAATTTAGGGACAGAGTACAATGAGCAGTTCTTC.

This clonotype was counted between two and nine times. V gene TRBV6-2 or TRBV6-3 combines with J gene TRBJ2-7, with TRBD2 matching 8 bases. V dropped 6 bases and J dropped 2; count of bases not matched to a gene: 9. CDR3 size: 15 residues. The V gene's germline CDR1 is MNHEY and CDR2 SVGEGT. The CDR3: CASRGSSGGAYEQYV. Written as DNA, the CDR3 is TGTGCCAGCAGAGGGTCGAGCGGGGGTGCCTACGAGCAGTACGTC.

In its sample, this clonotype was seen a few times. The chain has TRBV27 and TRBJ1-4, with no clear D. Trimming took off 3 bases at V and 0 bases at J, with 11 bases between the two ends. The CDR3 extends over 16 amino acids. In germline, CDR1 is MNHEY, CDR2 SMNVEV (reference sequence). CDR3 region: CASSFSPLTTNEKLFF. CDR3 coding DNA: TGTGCCAGCAGTTTCTCCCCCTTAACAACTAATGAAAAACTGTTTTTT. Drawing the rest from reference TRBV27 and TRBJ1-4, the complete variable domain is EAQVTQNPRYLITVTGKKLTVTCSQNMNHEYMSWYRQDPGLGLRQIYYSMNVEVTDKGDVPEGYKVSRKEKRNFPLILESPSPNQTSLYFCASSFSPLTTNEKLFFGSGTQLSVL.

The sample holds many counts of this clonotype. The chain links TRBV6-5 to TRBJ1-1, with 12 bases matching TRBD1. The germline V gene has CDR1 MNHEY and CDR2 SVGAGI. The CDR3 loop spans 18 amino acids. With 8 bases clipped from V and 5 bases from J, the junction kept 18 bases outside the gene matches. CDR3: CASQRSPGQGAMSTEAFF. CDR3 bases: TGTGCCAGCCAACGCTCCCCGGGACAGGGGGCGATGAGTACTGAAGCTTTCTTT.

The chain employs TRBV29-1 and TRBJ2-1; 7 bases align to TRBD2. The CDR3 covers 15 residues. The trim removed 2 bases at V and 8 bases at J, leaving 12 bases unmatched. Germline V gene data show CDR1 as SQVTM and CDR2 as ANQGSEA. CDR3 DNA sequence: TGCAGCGTTGAAATCTGGGGGGGAAGTTCGGATGAGCAGTTCTTC. It encodes CSVEIWGGSSDEQFF.

The J gene is TRBJ2-3, the V gene TRBV28; D perhaps matches TRBD1 (5 bases). The germline V gene encodes CDR1 MDHEN and CDR2 SYDVKM. The CDR3 is 16 residues long. V was trimmed by 6 bases and J by 2 bases, leaving 18 bases between them. Here the CDR3 reads CASSYPQETDTDTQYF. In DNA, the CDR3 is TGTGCCAGCAGCTACCCACAGGAGACTGACACAGATACGCAGTATTTT.